One and the same sample provided the 17 T cell receptor beta chains below, sequenced in a study of blood T cell repertoires in COVID-19. Produced via immunoSEQ multiplex PCR; TCRdb's table is partial and in-frame only. Of around 260,000 clones in the sample, about 85% were seen once. Sequenced: peripheral blood. The source is a human donor in a cohort sampled during active COVID-19.

The CDR3 spells CASSPGQEVYEQYF. The CDR3 DNA sequence: TGTGCCAGCAGCCCGGGACAGGAGGTCTACGAGCAGTACTTC. The V call is TRBV5-6, the J call TRBJ2-7, with 8 bases identical to TRBD1. This CDR3 has 14 residues. J gave up 3 bases and V 4 bases, and 6 bases lay outside the gene matches. Germline V gene sequence: CDR1 SGHDT, CDR2 YYEEEE.

This clone was observed a single time. V is TRBV11-2 and J is TRBJ2-1; 12 bases match TRBD1. The trim removed 6 bases at V and 7 bases at J, leaving 13 bases unmatched. Germline V lookup: CDR1 SGHAT, CDR2 FQNNGV. CDR3 length equals 17 residues. CDR3 sequence (DNA): TGTGCCAGCAGGCGGCAGGGGGACAGGGGGCTCCTTAATGAGCAGTTCTTC. It codes for CASRRQGDRGLLNEQFF.

CDR3 coding DNA: TGTGCCAGCAGCCCAGGGACACCCCCGGGGAGAGATACGCAGTATTTT. Protein: CASSPGTPPGRDTQYF. The chain joins TRBV7-2 to TRBJ2-3; the D gene is possibly TRBD1 (6 bases). This CDR3 contains 16 residues. The V gene's germline CDR1 is SGHTA and CDR2 FQGNSA. With 5 bases removed from V and 5 bases from J, the gap between germline ends came to 20 bases.

The V gene is TRBV6-5, the J gene TRBJ2-7; TRBD2 agrees at 10 bases. The V segment lost 7 bases and the J segment 4 bases; nucleotides outside the gene matches: 10. CDR1 and CDR2 (germline): MNHEY, SVGAGI. The CDR3 sequence is 15 residues long. The CDR3 nucleotides are TGTGCCAGCAACCCAGAGGGGACTAGCGCTTACGAGCAGTACTTC. Its translation is CASNPEGTSAYEQYF.

The chain employs TRBV18 and TRBJ1-3, with 7 bases that match TRBD1. The CDR3 covers 16 residues. The trim removed 3 bases at V and 0 bases at J, leaving 5 bases unmatched. Germline V CDR1 and CDR2: KGHSH, LQKENI. CDR3 bases: TGTGCCAGCTCACCTTGGGACAGCCTCTCTGGAAACACCATATATTTT. As protein: CASSPWDSLSGNTIYF. Using reference TRBV18 and TRBJ1-3 for the parts outside the CDR3, the full variable domain is NAGVMQNPRHLVRRRGQEARLRCSPMKGHSHVYWYRQLPEEGLKFMVYLQKENIIDESGMPKERFSAEFPKEGPSILRIQQVVRGDSAAYFCASSPWDSLSGNTIYFGEGSWLTVV.

In regard to this clone: The identical CDR3 is also encoded by other nucleotide sequences in the sample. V and J are TRBV12-3 or TRBV12-4 and TRBJ2-7; D is uncertain. V was clipped by 5 bases and J by 2 bases, with 4 bases between them. CDR3 length: 11 amino acids. The CDR3 region is CASSRAYEQYF. The CDR3, as DNA: TGTGCCAGCAGTCGAGCCTACGAGCAGTACTTC.

The chain has TRBV7-2 and TRBJ2-3; no clear D gene. The CDR3 length is 13 residues. The V and J ends lost 1 base and 9 bases respectively, with 11 bases between them. Germline CDR1 SGHTA, CDR2 FQGNSA. CDR3 in amino acids: CASSLDPLVTQYF. Written as DNA, the CDR3 is TGTGCCAGCAGCTTAGACCCACTCGTCACGCAGTATTTT.

This rearrangement joins TRBV27 to TRBJ1-3; D is unclear. The CDR3 has 15 residues. Germline V CDR1 and CDR2: MNHEY, SMNVEV (reference sequence). V dropped 3 bases and J dropped 2 bases, with 11 bases sitting between them. CDR3 protein: CASSLTSGAGNTIYF. For the CDR3, the DNA is TGTGCCAGCAGTTTGACGTCCGGAGCTGGAAACACCATATATTTT.

The rearrangement uses TRBV14 and TRBJ1-2, with 7 bases that match TRBD1. The CDR3 extends over 13 amino acids. J gave up 5 bases and V 2 bases, and 2 bases lay outside the gene matches. Germline CDR1 and CDR2: SGHDN and FVKESK. In nucleotides, the CDR3 is TGTGCCAGCAGCCAACCAGGGGGGTATGGCTACACCTTC. As protein: CASSQPGGYGYTF.

V is TRBV29-1 and J is TRBJ1-2, with D uncertain. Germline V gene data show CDR1 as SQVTM and CDR2 as ANQGSEA. The V and J ends lost 2 bases and 4 bases respectively, with 8 bases between them. The CDR3 runs 12 residues. The CDR3 DNA is TGCAGCGTTGAACCCCCGTTCTATGGCTACACCTTC. Translated, it gives CSVEPPFYGYTF.

V and J are TRBV6-5 and TRBJ2-7, with D perhaps TRBD1 (6 bases). The V gene's germline CDR1 is MNHEY and CDR2 SVGAGI. Between the trimmed V and J ends, which lost 6 bases and 1 base, there was a span of 16 bases. The CDR3 has 15 amino acids. The CDR3 is CASRAGTTRSYEQYF. Here the CDR3 DNA reads TGTGCCAGCAGGGCCGGGACAACCCGATCCTACGAGCAGTACTTC.

The chain links TRBV28 to TRBJ2-3, with D perhaps TRBD2 (7 bases). The CDR3 totals 15 residues. Germline V gives CDR1 MDHEN, CDR2 SYDVKM. V was pared by 4 bases and J by 9 bases, with 20 bases between. CDR3: CASSYPLKGGGTQYF. Here the CDR3 DNA reads TGTGCCAGCAGTTACCCCCTTAAAGGGGGGGGCACGCAGTATTTT.

V usage is TRBV16 and J usage is TRBJ1-1; D gene ambiguous. The V gene's germline CDR1 is KGHSY and CDR2 FQNENV. With 4 bases removed from V and 1 base from J, the gap between germline ends came to 13 bases. The CDR3 is 15 residues long. CDR3 residues: CASSPLGLQNTEAFF. For the CDR3, the DNA is TGTGCCAGCAGCCCCCTTGGGCTTCAGAACACTGAAGCTTTCTTT.

This chain uses TRBV18 with TRBJ2-5, with D perhaps matching TRBD1 (6 bases). Trimming took 0 bases from V and 2 from J, leaving 13 bases between them. The CDR3 is 16 amino acids. The germline gives CDR1 KGHSH, CDR2 LQKENI. The DNA of the CDR3 is TGTGCCAGCTCACCACCAGGGGGATCACCTCAAGAGACCCAGTACTTC. Translated: CASSPPGGSPQETQYF.

This clone was observed a single time. The J gene is TRBJ1-1, the V gene TRBV28; weak D call: TRBD1 (6 bases). V lost 7 bases and J 7 bases, leaving 16 bases between the germline ends. The CDR3 loop spans 13 amino acids. The germline CDR1 and CDR2 sequences are MDHEN and SYDVKM. CDR3 DNA sequence: TGTGCCAGCACCGTAGGGGGGGCAGGTGAAGCTTTCTTT. As protein: CASTVGGAGEAFF.

This clone was picked up a small number of times. This chain links TRBV29-1 with TRBJ2-3, with TRBD2 identical over 9 bases. CDR3 size: 17 residues. Germline CDR1 and CDR2: SQVTM and ANQGSEA. V lost 0 bases, J lost 4 bases, and 11 bases stayed unmatched. In nucleotides, the CDR3 is TGCAGCGTTGAAGATCGCCAGGGTAGCGGGAGACCAGATACGCAGTATTTT. It is translated as CSVEDRQGSGRPDTQYF.

The chain couples TRBV27 to TRBJ2-5, with TRBD1 matching over 9 bases. There are 15 residues in the CDR3. Germline CDR1 reads MNHEY; CDR2 reads SMNVEV (reference sequence). J gave up 0 bases and V 8 bases, and 7 bases lay outside the gene matches. As DNA, the CDR3 is TGTGCCAGCCGTAAACAGGGGGCGGACCAAGAGACCCAGTACTTC. This gives the protein CASRKQGADQETQYF.